This T cell receptor (beta chain) emerged from a study of beta chain features in type 1 diabetes. Study-level results: For Type 1 diabetes patients, all four CD4+ subsets carried TCRB CDR3s that were moderately but significantly shorter.

Staining for CD45RO/CCR7/CD25/CD127/CD95/CD27 allowed sorting of CD4+ naive, central memory, regulatory and stem cell-like memory cells. Each of the sorted populations had a purity greater than 98%. Trimming cost V 4 bases and J 5 bases, with 9 bases left between them. The CDR3 is 12 amino acids. CDR1 is SGHKS and CDR2 is YYEKEE in the germline V gene (reference sequence). This clone was counted a few times. What it binds is not known. Isolated RNA was reverse transcribed in full, so expressed TCRB transcripts were sequenced. Produced via immunoSEQ multiplex PCR; TCRdb's table is partial and in-frame only. Among 500,000 to 650,000 clones, around 12% were seen once, and the ten largest hold around 0.12%.

The gene calls are TRBV5-5 and TRBJ1-2, with a weak D call TRBD1 (5 bases). The sequencing input was naive CD4+ T cells from blood. The clonotype was recovered from a man under 40 with type 1 diabetes. CDR3 nucleotide sequence: TGTGCCAGCAGCGGAAGACAGTATGGCTACACCTTC. This encodes CASSGRQYGYTF. The entire variable domain, with the rest obtained from reference TRBV5-5 and TRBJ1-2, is as follows: DAGVTQSPTHLIKTRGQQVTLRCSPISGHKSVSWYQQVLGQGPQFIFQYYEKEERGRGNFPDRFSARQFPNYSSELNVNALLLGDSALYLCASSGRQYGYTFGSGTRLTVV.